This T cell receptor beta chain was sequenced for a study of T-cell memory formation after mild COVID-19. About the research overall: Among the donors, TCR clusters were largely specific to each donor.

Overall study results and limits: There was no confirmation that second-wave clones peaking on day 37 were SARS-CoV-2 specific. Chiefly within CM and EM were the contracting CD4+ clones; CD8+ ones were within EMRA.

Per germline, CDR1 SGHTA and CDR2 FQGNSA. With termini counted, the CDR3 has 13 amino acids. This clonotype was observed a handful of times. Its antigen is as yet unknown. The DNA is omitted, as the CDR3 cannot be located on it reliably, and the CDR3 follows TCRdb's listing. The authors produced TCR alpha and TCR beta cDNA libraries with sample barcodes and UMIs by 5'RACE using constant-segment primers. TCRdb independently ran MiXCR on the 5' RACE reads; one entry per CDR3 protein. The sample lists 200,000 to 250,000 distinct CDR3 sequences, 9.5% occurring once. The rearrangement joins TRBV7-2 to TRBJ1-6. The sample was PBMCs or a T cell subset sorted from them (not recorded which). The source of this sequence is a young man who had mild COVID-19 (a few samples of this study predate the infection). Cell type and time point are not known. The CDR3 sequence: CATSLGMGSPLHF.